Each of the 20 T cell receptor beta chains below was sequenced from the same sample in a study of human CD4 T cells and Enterobacteriaceae. Profiling relied on immunoSEQ multiplex PCR, and the TCRdb table lists in-frame clones only, not all of them. Found here are tens of thousands of clones, about 80% of them singletons; the top ten hold approximately 1.7%. Sorting took every CD4+ cell except CD45RA+CCR7+CD95- naive cells, reaching over 95% purity. Material for sequencing was memory CD4+ T cells from blood. Every receptor here comes from a human donor in good health.

The CDR3 DNA sequence: TGTGCCAGCAGCTCCGGTCCGGACAGCGCCTACGAGCAGTACTTC. The encoded protein is CASSSGPDSAYEQYF. V usage is TRBV7-3 and J usage is TRBJ2-5, with D possibly TRBD1 on 6 matching bases. The J call may be incorrect, as the DNA end agrees better with TRBJ2-7. Germline CDR1 reads SGHTA; CDR2 reads FQGTGA. The CDR3 consists of 15 residues.

The chain couples TRBV7-9 to TRBJ2-7; TRBD1 or TRBD2 may be the D gene (5 bases each). V gave up 5 bases and J gave up 6 bases, with 11 bases separating them. Germline V gene sequence: CDR1 SEHNR, CDR2 FQNEAQ (reference sequence). This CDR3 region has 12 residues. CDR3 loop: CASSQGELEQYF. CDR3 in DNA: TGTGCCAGCAGCCAGGGAGAGCTCGAGCAGTACTTC.

This clone was detected once. The chain employs TRBV2 and TRBJ1-6; 7 bases fit TRBD1. This CDR3 contains 15 residues. Germline lookup yields CDR1 SNHLY and CDR2 FYNNEI. V trimming: 2 bases; J trimming: 7 bases; junction bases outside the gene matches: 5. CDR3 in DNA: TGTGCCAGCAGTGAATTGGGCAGGGGGAATTCACCCCTCCACTTT. Translating it yields CASSELGRGNSPLHF.

DNA for the CDR3: TGTGCCAGTAGTGTTACAGGGGGCGGGACTGAAGCTTTCTTT. Amino acids: CASSVTGGGTEAFF. The chain combines TRBV19 with TRBJ1-1; 9 bases are shared with TRBD1. This CDR3 has 14 residues. Germline CDR1 is LNHDA and CDR2 is SQIVND (reference sequence). Trimming took 5 bases from V and 5 from J; bases not matched to a gene: 6.

The sample holds one count of this clone. The rearrangement joins TRBV30 to TRBJ2-2, with 9 bases lining up with TRBD2. The V segment lost 4 bases and the J segment 4 bases; nucleotides outside the gene matches: 7. Germline assignment: CDR1 GTSNPN and CDR2 SVGIG (reference sequence). This CDR3 spans 15 amino acids. CDR3: CAWKGLAGRTGELFF. DNA for the CDR3: TGTGCCTGGAAGGGCCTAGCGGGACGCACCGGGGAGCTGTTTTTT.

This clone was seen just once. A read error may account for a junction end that differs from germline. The rearrangement joins TRBV6-7 to TRBJ2-6; D gene uncertain. TRBV6-7 is treated as an ORF (open reading frame) with a function not yet certain. The CDR3 covers 18 residues. The CDR3 spells CASSDTKRITKSGQRPDF. CDR3 DNA sequence: TGTGCCAGCAGTGACACTAAGCGTATTACAAAGTCGGGCCAACGTCCTGACTTC.

The chain couples TRBV30 to TRBJ2-1; 7 bases agree with TRBD2. This CDR3 has 13 residues. Germline V gene data show CDR1 as GTSNPN and CDR2 as SVGIG (reference sequence). With 7 bases clipped from V and 12 bases from J, the junction kept 15 bases outside the gene matches. The CDR3 here is CASASGLGWGQFF. DNA of the CDR3: TGTGCCTCGGCTAGCGGACTTGGTTGGGGGCAGTTCTTC.

V is TRBV27 and J is TRBJ1-4; D ambiguous. The CDR3 contains 13 residues. The ends were cut back, 6 bases at V and 5 bases at J, with 10 bases in the middle. Germline V CDR1 and CDR2: MNHEY, SMNVEV (reference sequence). The DNA of the CDR3 is TGTGCCAGCAGGGGGAACTTGAATGAAAAACTGTTTTTT. It codes for CASRGNLNEKLFF.

As to this clone: Sequence at one end of the junction differs from germline and may be a read error. Other DNA sequences of this sample code for an identical CDR3. The chain links TRBV30 to TRBJ1-1; D remains unclear. Germline V gene lookup returns CDR1 GTSNPN and CDR2 SVGIG (reference sequence). CDR3 length: 15 residues. CDR3 in amino acids: CAFIRATNMNTEAFF. Written as DNA, the CDR3 is TGTGCCTTCATTCGGGCAACAAACATGAACACTGAGGCTTTCTTT. Combining the CDR3 with reference TRBV30 and TRBJ1-1 gives the whole variable domain SQTIHQWPATLVQPVGSPLSLECTVEGTSNPNLYWYRQAAGRGLQLLFYSVGIGQISSEVPQNLSASRPQDRQFILSSKKLLLSDSGFYLCAFIRATNMNTEAFFGQGTRLTVV.

The rearrangement uses TRBV21-1 and TRBJ2-1; the table's D call of TRBD2 was not tested on the DNA. TRBV21-1 is deemed a pseudogene. This CDR3 region has 16 residues. CDR3 nucleotides: TGTGCCAGCAGCAAGCCCAGCGCAAGCTCCTACAATGAGCAGTTCTTC. Protein product: CASSKPSASSYNEQFF.

This clone has more than one count but fewer than ten. The CDR3 coding sequence is TGTGCCAGCAGCTCCAGGGGGCCGGAGACCCAGTACTTC. It specifies CASSSRGPETQYF. The chain couples TRBV7-9 to TRBJ2-5; TRBD1 aligns across 8 bases. The CDR3 has 13 residues. Unmatched junction bases numbered 3, after V lost 4 bases and J lost 5 bases. CDR1 is SEHNR and CDR2 is FQNEAQ in the germline V gene (reference sequence).

This chain uses TRBV7-2 with TRBJ2-1; the match to TRBD2 covers 7 bases. This CDR3 is built from 13 residues. Germline V gene data show CDR1 as SGHTA and CDR2 as FQGNSA. V was pared by 5 bases and J by 7 bases, with 5 bases of the junction left unmatched. The CDR3, as DNA: TGTGCCAGCAGCCTCCGGACTAGGAATGAGCAGTTCTTC. The encoded protein is CASSLRTRNEQFF.

The V gene is TRBV5-6, the J gene TRBJ2-5, with 12 bases that match TRBD1. Germline CDR1 and CDR2: SGHDT and YYEEEE. The CDR3 extends over 15 amino acids. J was trimmed by 4 bases and V by 4 bases; bases with no gene match: 5. CDR3 protein: CASSPGTGGIETQYF. CDR3 in DNA: TGTGCCAGCAGCCCCGGGACAGGGGGCATAGAGACCCAGTACTTC.

By share, this clone counts as medium-sized. The gene calls are TRBV5-4 and TRBJ2-7; TRBD2 agrees at 7 bases. V dropped 1 base and J dropped 2; count of bases not matched to a gene: 3. The length of the CDR3 is 14 residues. CDR1 SGHNT and CDR2 YYREEE come from the germline V gene (reference sequence). CDR3 in DNA: TGTGCCAGCAGCTTGAAACTAGCGACCTACGAGCAGTACTTC. Protein sequence: CASSLKLATYEQYF.

This clone was recorded once. The J gene is TRBJ2-2, the V gene TRBV5-6; D remains unclear. CDR3 length: 16 amino acids. The V gene's germline CDR1 is SGHDT and CDR2 YYEEEE. V was clipped by 2 bases and J by 1 base, with 12 bases between them. This chain's CDR3 is CASSFLSKLNTGELFF. CDR3 bases: TGTGCCAGCAGCTTTCTTTCCAAGCTGAACACCGGGGAGCTGTTTTTT. Full variable domain (rest looked up from reference TRBV5-6 and TRBJ2-2): DAGVTQSPTHLIKTRGQQVTLRCSPKSGHDTVSWYQQALGQGPQFIFQYYEEEERQRGNFPDRFSGHQFPNYSSELNVNALLLGDSALYLCASSFLSKLNTGELFFGEGSRLTVL.

This rearrangement joins TRBV7-2 to TRBJ2-1, with 14 bases lining up with TRBD2. The CDR3 is 15 residues long. The V segment lost 4 bases and the J segment 10 bases; nucleotides outside the gene matches: 6. The germline V gene encodes CDR1 SGHTA and CDR2 FQGNSA. The CDR3 coding sequence is TGTGCCAGCAGCTCCATGGGACTAGCGGGAGTCGAGCAGTTCTTC. This sequence encodes CASSSMGLAGVEQFF. Variable domain in full (rest from reference TRBV7-2 and TRBJ2-1): GAGVSQSPSNKVTEKGKDVELRCDPISGHTALYWYRQSLGQGLEFLIYFQGNSAPDKSGLPSDRFSAERTGGSVSTLTIQRTQQEDSAVYLCASSSMGLAGVEQFFGPGTRLTVL.

This clone was recorded once. The chain carries TRBV4-2 and TRBJ2-1; D remains ambiguous. This CDR3 spans 14 amino acids. In germline, CDR1 is LGHNA, CDR2 YNFKEQ. Deletions cut 0 bases from V and 7 bases from J, with 10 bases between. CDR3 nucleotides: TGTGCCAGCAGCCAAGATCGGCTCCGGAATGAGCAGTTCTTC. Its translation: CASSQDRLRNEQFF.

The rearrangement joins TRBV2 to TRBJ2-2; D unresolved. V lost 6 bases, J lost 0 bases, and 8 bases lay in between. This CDR3 spans 14 amino acids. Germline CDR1 is SNHLY and CDR2 is FYNNEI. For the CDR3, the DNA is TGTGCCAGCAGAGGCAGCCCGAACACCGGGGAGCTGTTTTTT. It codes for CASRGSPNTGELFF.

The V and J genes are TRBV5-6 and TRBJ2-2; D perhaps matches TRBD2 (5 bases). V shed 3 bases and J shed 1 base, with 10 bases lying between them. There are 15 residues in the CDR3. Germline V gene lookup returns CDR1 SGHDT and CDR2 YYEEEE. CDR3 amino acids: CASSSLRENTGELFF. CDR3 DNA sequence: TGTGCCAGCAGCTCCCTCCGGGAGAACACCGGGGAGCTGTTTTTT.

V usage is TRBV19 and J usage is TRBJ2-2; TRBD1 agrees at 11 bases. This CDR3 has 15 amino acids. Trimming removed 5 bases from V and 4 bases from J; junction bases left unmatched: 3. Germline CDR1 is LNHDA and CDR2 is SQIVND (reference sequence). CDR3 protein: CASSPGTGGTGELFF. The CDR3 DNA sequence: TGTGCCAGTAGTCCGGGGACAGGGGGCACCGGGGAGCTGTTTTTT. The variable domain in full, completed from reference TRBV19 and TRBJ2-2, reads DGGITQSPKYLFRKEGQNVTLSCEQNLNHDAMYWYRQDPGQGLRLIYYSQIVNDFQKGDIAEGYSVSREKKESFPLTVTSAQKNPTAFYLCASSPGTGGTGELFFGEGSRLTVL.